This entry lists 30 T cell receptor beta chains sequenced from one sample in a study of blood T cell repertoires in COVID-19 (dated by TCRdb to about 2020). The library was built by means of the immunoSEQ multiplex PCR assay. TCRdb holds this immuneACCESS table with in-frame rearrangements only. Some clones are missing; in checked studies, unresolved V genes explain under half, and the rest has no known cause. The sample table shows fewer than 400,000 clones, and about 85% are seen once. The biggest ten clones account for 3.5% to 4% of the sample. The sequenced sample was peripheral blood. Source of these receptors: a woman between 18 and 29 years old with acute or convalescent COVID-19.

The chain combines TRBV3-1 (or the pseudogene TRBV3-2) with TRBJ1-4, with unresolved D. V shed 3 bases and J shed 8 bases, with 13 bases lying between them. The CDR3 totals 14 residues. CDR1 and CDR2 from the germline V gene are LGHDT and YNNKEL (reference sequence). CDR3 amino acids: CASSQGLLGEKLFF. CDR3 coding DNA: TGTGCCAGCAGCCAGGGTCTGCTAGGCGAAAAACTGTTTTTT.

The chain recombines TRBV27 with TRBJ2-1, with TRBD2 identical over 9 bases. The CDR3 spans 14 residues. Unmatched junction bases numbered 3, after V lost 2 bases and J lost 7 bases. Germline CDR1 is MNHEY and CDR2 is SMNVEV (reference sequence). The CDR3 is CASSLGTSGNEQFF. DNA of the CDR3: TGTGCCAGCAGTTTAGGTACTAGCGGGAATGAGCAGTTCTTC.

The rearrangement links TRBV6-5 to TRBJ1-5, with a possible D match to TRBD1 (5 bases). The V gene lost 6 bases and the J gene lost 2 bases, with 11 bases spanning the gap. The germline V gene encodes CDR1 MNHEY and CDR2 SVGAGI. The CDR3 totals 14 residues. CDR3 coding DNA: TGTGCCAGCAGGTCCCAGGGTCGCAATCAGCCCCAGCATTTT. Translated, it gives CASRSQGRNQPQHF.

The V and J genes are TRBV15 and TRBJ2-5; tentative D call: TRBD1 (6 bases). CDR3 size: 15 residues. The V and J ends lost 0 bases and 10 bases respectively, with 18 bases between them. The germline V gene encodes CDR1 LNHNV and CDR2 YYDKDF (reference sequence). CDR3 amino acids: CATSREGAFSGDQYF. The CDR3 bases are TGTGCCACCAGCAGAGAGGGGGCTTTCTCAGGGGACCAGTACTTC. Based on the CDR3 plus reference TRBV15 and TRBJ2-5, the full variable domain is DAMVIQNPRYQVTQFGKPVTLSCSQTLNHNVMYWYQQKSSQAPKLLFHYYDKDFNNEADTPDNFQSRRPNTSFCFLDIRSPGLGDTAMYLCATSREGAFSGDQYFGPGTRLLVL.

This rearrangement joins TRBV5-1 to TRBJ1-2; D is perhaps TRBD1 (5 bases). The CDR3 sequence is 14 residues long. Germline values: CDR1 SGHRS, CDR2 YFSETQ. Trimming took 2 bases from V and 2 from J, leaving 10 bases between them. The CDR3 loop reads CASSLTTENYGYTF. CDR3 nucleotide sequence: TGCGCCAGCAGCTTAACGACAGAGAACTATGGCTACACCTTC.

The rearrangement links TRBV5-5 to TRBJ1-1; 8 bases fit TRBD1. The CDR3 is made up of 15 amino acids. The V and J ends lost 3 bases and 5 bases, in that order; junction bases with no gene match: 9. The germline CDR1 and CDR2 sequences are SGHKS and YYEKEE (reference sequence). The CDR3 reads CASSWGDRGETEAFF. CDR3 bases: TGTGCCAGCAGCTGGGGAGACAGGGGAGAGACTGAAGCTTTCTTT. The whole variable domain, remainder taken from reference TRBV5-5 and TRBJ1-1, is DAGVTQSPTHLIKTRGQQVTLRCSPISGHKSVSWYQQVLGQGPQFIFQYYEKEERGRGNFPDRFSARQFPNYSSELNVNALLLGDSALYLCASSWGDRGETEAFFGQGTRLTVV.

The CDR3 coding sequence is TGTGCCAGCTCATCCTTAAATCAGCCCCAGCATTTT. The encoded protein is CASSSLNQPQHF. The chain is built from TRBV18 and TRBJ1-5; D unresolved. The CDR3 sequence is 12 residues long. The germline V gene has CDR1 KGHSH and CDR2 LQKENI. V was shortened by 5 bases and J by 4 bases, with 6 bases between the two germline ends.

The chain carries TRBV2 and TRBJ2-1; 8 bases are shared with TRBD2. V lost 0 bases to trimming and J lost 0 bases; unmatched junction nucleotides: 1. Germline-derived CDR1 and CDR2 are SNHLY and FYNNEI. This CDR3 comprises 16 residues. CDR3 sequence: CASSEAGTSSYNEQFF. Here the CDR3 DNA reads TGTGCCAGCAGTGAAGCCGGGACTAGCTCCTACAATGAGCAGTTCTTC. Based on the CDR3 plus reference TRBV2 and TRBJ2-1, the full variable domain is EPEVTQTPSHQVTQMGQEVILRCVPISNHLYFYWYRQILGQKVEFLVSFYNNEISEKSEIFDDQFSVERPDGSNFTLKIRSTKLEDSAMYFCASSEAGTSSYNEQFFGPGTRLTVL.

The J gene is TRBJ2-7, the V gene TRBV28; maybe TRBD1 (5 bases). Germline V CDR1 and CDR2: MDHEN, SYDVKM. The CDR3 has 13 amino acids. V gave up 7 bases and J gave up 6 bases, with 16 bases separating them. The CDR3 protein is CASTQGSGIEQYF. The CDR3 coding sequence is TGTGCCAGCACCCAAGGGTCAGGGATCGAGCAGTACTTC. The full variable domain, its missing parts supplied by reference TRBV28 and TRBJ2-7, is DVKVTQSSRYLVKRTGEKVFLECVQDMDHENMFWYRQDPGLGLRLIYFSYDVKMKEKGDIPEGYSVSREKKERFSLILESASTNQTSMYLCASTQGSGIEQYFGPGTRLTVT.

The CDR3 loop reads CSVELNYGYTF. The DNA of the CDR3 is TGCAGCGTTGAACTGAACTATGGCTACACCTTC. The chain carries TRBV29-1 and TRBJ1-2; unclear D gene. CDR3 length equals 11 residues. In germline, CDR1 is SQVTM, CDR2 ANQGSEA. V lost 2 bases to trimming and J lost 2 bases, with 3 bases between them.

The chain couples TRBV2 to TRBJ2-7, with D hard to call. Trimming took off 3 bases at V and 3 bases at J, with 6 bases between the two ends. The CDR3 sequence is 12 residues long. Germline CDR1 and CDR2: SNHLY and FYNNEI. CDR3 sequence (DNA): TGTGCCAGCAGTGAGGAGAACTACGAGCAGTACTTC. Translation gives CASSEENYEQYF.

The J gene is TRBJ2-7, the V gene TRBV19; 9 bases align to TRBD1. V was pared by 5 bases and J by 3 bases, with 8 bases of the junction left unmatched. Per the germline V gene, CDR1 is LNHDA and CDR2 is SQIVND (reference sequence). The CDR3 has 15 residues. CDR3 sequence (DNA): TGTGCCAGTAGTTGGGAGGGGACAGGGTACTACGAGCAGTACTTC. Encoded protein: CASSWEGTGYYEQYF.

The chain uses TRBV19 and TRBJ2-1; 16 nucleotides align to TRBD2. The V segment lost 5 bases and the J segment 8 bases; nucleotides outside the gene matches: 3. Per the germline V gene, CDR1 is LNHDA and CDR2 is SQIVND (reference sequence). The CDR3 is 15 residues long. CDR3 sequence: CASSLGTSGRDEQFF. The CDR3, as DNA: TGTGCCAGTAGTCTTGGGACTAGCGGGAGGGATGAGCAGTTCTTC. The full variable domain, completed using reference TRBV19 and TRBJ2-1, is DGGITQSPKYLFRKEGQNVTLSCEQNLNHDAMYWYRQDPGQGLRLIYYSQIVNDFQKGDIAEGYSVSREKKESFPLTVTSAQKNPTAFYLCASSLGTSGRDEQFFGPGTRLTVL.

The chain carries TRBV2 and TRBJ1-6; a weak D match, TRBD1 (5 bases). V was shortened by 3 bases and J by 9 bases, with 18 bases between the two germline ends. Germline V gene lookup returns CDR1 SNHLY and CDR2 FYNNEI. The CDR3 spans 16 residues. The CDR3 here is CASSDKPGSVVSPLHF. The DNA for the CDR3 is TGTGCCAGCAGTGATAAGCCAGGGTCCGTAGTTTCACCCCTCCACTTT. Looking up the rest from reference TRBV2 and TRBJ1-6 gives the full variable domain: EPEVTQTPSHQVTQMGQEVILRCVPISNHLYFYWYRQILGQKVEFLVSFYNNEISEKSEIFDDQFSVERPDGSNFTLKIRSTKLEDSAMYFCASSDKPGSVVSPLHFGNGTRLTVT.

Points on this clone: At one of its ends the junction is not consistent with the germline gene, which may arise from a read error. The rearrangement links TRBV6-6 to TRBJ2-5; 10 nucleotides line up with TRBD2. The CDR3 loop spans 13 amino acids. Germline CDR1 and CDR2: MNHNY and SVGAGI (reference sequence). The CDR3 protein is CASSGGSGGPKNF. CDR3 DNA: TGTGCCAGCAGTGGGGGTAGCGGGGGGCCCAAAAACTTC.

The chain employs TRBV9 and TRBJ2-2; D perhaps matches TRBD1 (6 bases). CDR1 and CDR2 from the germline V gene are SGDLS and YYNGEE. V gave up 0 bases and J gave up 5 bases, with 14 bases separating them. This CDR3 region has 16 residues. For the CDR3, the DNA is TGTGCCAGCAGCGTAGGTCTACAGGGTGGTACCGGGGAGCTGTTTTTT. It specifies CASSVGLQGGTGELFF. Full variable domain (missing parts from reference TRBV9 and TRBJ2-2): DSGVTQTPKHLITATGQRVTLRCSPRSGDLSVYWYQQSLDQGLQFLIQYYNGEERAKGNILERFSAQQFPDLHSELNLSSLELGDSALYFCASSVGLQGGTGELFFGEGSRLTVL.

The gene calls are TRBV30 and TRBJ1-3; the D gene is possibly TRBD1 (5 bases). The CDR3 runs 17 residues. Germline assignment: CDR1 GTSNPN and CDR2 SVGIG (reference sequence). Trimming took 5 bases from V and 2 from J, leaving 22 bases between them. DNA for the CDR3: TGTGCCTGGGACGGGGGGGTCGCCACGACGCCTGGAAACACCATATATTTT. Translating it yields CAWDGGVATTPGNTIYF.

CDR3 coding DNA: TGCGCCAGCAGCTCGGGACTAGCGGGGAGGGAGACCCAGTACTTC. Encoded protein: CASSSGLAGRETQYF. The rearrangement uses TRBV5-1 and TRBJ2-5; 13 bases align to TRBD2. Germline V gene lookup returns CDR1 SGHRS and CDR2 YFSETQ. With 3 bases clipped from V and 5 bases from J, the junction kept 4 bases outside the gene matches. This CDR3 spans 15 amino acids.

The chain is built from TRBV7-3 and TRBJ1-1; possible D gene TRBD1, 6 bases. V lost 5 bases and J 0 bases, leaving 13 bases between the germline ends. This CDR3 spans 15 amino acids. Germline values: CDR1 SGHTA, CDR2 FQGTGA. CDR3 nucleotide sequence: TGTGCCAGCAGCACAGGGCCCTTCATGAACACTGAAGCTTTCTTT. This gives the protein CASSTGPFMNTEAFF.

This chain uses TRBV7-2 with TRBJ1-4, with D maybe TRBD1 (5 bases). CDR1 is SGHTA and CDR2 is FQGNSA in the germline V gene. CDR3 length: 16 amino acids. The ends were cut back, 1 base at V and 6 bases at J, with 15 bases in the middle. Here the CDR3 DNA reads TGTGCCAGCAGCTTAGTACAGGTCAATATGGATGAAAAACTGTTTTTT. Encoded protein: CASSLVQVNMDEKLFF. The full variable domain, completed using reference TRBV7-2 and TRBJ1-4, is GAGVSQSPSNKVTEKGKDVELRCDPISGHTALYWYRQSLGQGLEFLIYFQGNSAPDKSGLPSDRFSAERTGGSVSTLTIQRTQQEDSAVYLCASSLVQVNMDEKLFFGSGTQLSVL.

This chain uses TRBV27 with TRBJ1-5, with D perhaps matching TRBD1 (6 bases). The CDR3 is 14 residues long. Trimming left V 2 bases short and J 7 bases short, with 12 bases between. Germline lookup yields CDR1 MNHEY and CDR2 SMNVEV (reference sequence). The CDR3 region is CASSLRGAGQPQHF. The CDR3 bases are TGTGCCAGCAGTTTACGGGGGGCTGGGCAGCCCCAGCATTTT.

The rearrangement links TRBV6-5 to TRBJ1-1, with 9 bases that match TRBD1. V gave up 0 bases and J gave up 3 bases; unmatched junction bases: 2. The CDR3 spans 15 residues. Germline CDR1 is MNHEY and CDR2 is SVGAGI. The CDR3 DNA reads as TGTGCCAGCAGTTACTCTGACAGGGGGGACACTGAAGCTTTCTTT. Translated, it gives CASSYSDRGDTEAFF.

This rearrangement joins TRBV10-2 to TRBJ2-7, with TRBD2 as a possible D gene (6 bases). Trimming took off 2 bases at V and 2 bases at J, with 13 bases between the two ends. This CDR3 spans 15 amino acids. The V gene's germline CDR1 is WSHSY and CDR2 SAAADI. CDR3 residues: CASSEVTSWAYEQYF. As DNA, the CDR3 is TGCGCCAGCAGTGAGGTCACTAGCTGGGCCTACGAGCAGTACTTC.

The chain carries TRBV9 and TRBJ2-3, with D perhaps matching TRBD2 (5 bases). Germline CDR1 is SGDLS and CDR2 is YYNGEE. With 0 bases removed from V and 5 bases from J, the gap between germline ends came to 13 bases. The CDR3 has 15 amino acids. CDR3 in amino acids: CASSVEQEVIDTQYF. Written as DNA, the CDR3 is TGTGCCAGCAGCGTAGAGCAGGAGGTTATAGATACGCAGTATTTT. The whole variable domain, remainder taken from reference TRBV9 and TRBJ2-3, is DSGVTQTPKHLITATGQRVTLRCSPRSGDLSVYWYQQSLDQGLQFLIQYYNGEERAKGNILERFSAQQFPDLHSELNLSSLELGDSALYFCASSVEQEVIDTQYFGPGTRLTVL.

This chain joins TRBV4-1 and TRBJ1-4; TRBD1 matches 7 bases. The germline CDR1 and CDR2 sequences are MGHRA and YSYEKL. J was trimmed by 8 bases and V by 4 bases; bases with no gene match: 10. The CDR3 is 15 amino acids. CDR3 in amino acids: CASSLEQGPGEKLFF. The CDR3 DNA reads as TGCGCCAGCAGCCTGGAACAGGGGCCGGGGGAAAAACTGTTTTTT.

V and J are TRBV5-6 and TRBJ1-6; D gene uncertain. The V gene's germline CDR1 is SGHDT and CDR2 YYEEEE. This CDR3 is 13 amino acids long. Trimming pared 2 bases from V and 9 bases from J, leaving 9 bases between. The CDR3: CASSFGGFSPLHF. In DNA form, the CDR3 reads TGTGCCAGCAGCTTTGGAGGGTTTTCACCCCTCCACTTT.

In its sample, this clone was seen once. The V and J genes are TRBV27 and TRBJ2-3; possibly TRBD1 for D (5 bases). The V end lost 7 bases, the J end lost 0 bases, and 20 bases lay between the germline ends. The germline CDR1 and CDR2 sequences are MNHEY and SMNVEV (reference sequence). This CDR3 comprises 17 residues. The DNA of the CDR3 is TGTGCCAGCACAGTGTCAGGGTGGCCTACTAGCACAGATACGCAGTATTTT. Its protein product is CASTVSGWPTSTDTQYF.

The chain has TRBV2 and TRBJ2-2; 7 nucleotides match TRBD1. The CDR3 consists of 15 residues. Unmatched junction bases numbered 7, after V lost 7 bases and J lost 2 bases. From germline, CDR1 is SNHLY and CDR2 FYNNEI. The CDR3 nucleotides read TGTGCCAGCATTGATGGACAGGCTAACACCGGGGAGCTGTTTTTT. Amino acid sequence: CASIDGQANTGELFF.

V gene TRBV30 combines with J gene TRBJ2-7; D call uncertain. Germline-derived CDR1 and CDR2 are GTSNPN and SVGIG (reference sequence). Trimming cost V 7 bases and J 2 bases, with 12 bases left between them. The CDR3 loop spans 12 amino acids. The CDR3 reads CASAQDPYEQYF. The DNA for the CDR3 is TGTGCCTCGGCGCAGGATCCCTACGAGCAGTACTTC.

This chain joins TRBV27 and TRBJ1-3, with TRBD1 identical over 9 bases. The germline CDR1 and CDR2 sequences are MNHEY and SMNVEV (reference sequence). Losses at the gene ends were 6 bases for V and 0 bases for J; bases not matched to a gene: 6. The CDR3 runs to 16 residues. The CDR3 coding sequence is TGTGCCAGCAGACAGGGGGCGATGAGCTCTGGAAACACCATATATTTT. Translation gives CASRQGAMSSGNTIYF.